These 5 T cell receptor beta chains were sequenced from one sample in a study of shared clonotypes between healthy human individuals. Libraries were prepared by immunoSEQ multiplex PCR; TCRdb keeps only in-frame clonotypes and omits some of them. The data show some 630,000 clones, with approximately 75% seen just once and around 2% held by the top ten. Sample: memory CD4+ T cells sorted from blood. Described subset: CD45RA-negative fraction. Receptors originate from a woman aged 25 to 39 in good health.

V is TRBV29-1 and J is TRBJ2-7, with D unclear. In germline, CDR1 is SQVTM, CDR2 ANQGSEA. V was trimmed by 4 bases and J by 3 bases, leaving 10 bases between them. This CDR3 contains 12 residues. CDR3 sequence reads: CSVVGPNYEQYF. The CDR3 nucleotides read TGCAGCGTTGTTGGACCGAACTACGAGCAGTACTTC.

The rearrangement links TRBV15 to TRBJ2-5; tentative D call: TRBD1 (6 bases). V dropped 3 bases and J dropped 5 bases, with 19 bases sitting between them. Germline CDR1 and CDR2: LNHNV and YYDKDF (reference sequence). The CDR3 runs 16 residues. The CDR3 loop is CATSRSTGELWETQYF. CDR3 nucleotide sequence: TGTGCCACCAGCAGGTCGACAGGAGAGCTTTGGGAGACCCAGTACTTC.

V is TRBV7-2 and J is TRBJ2-7; maybe TRBD2 (5 bases). Germline lookup yields CDR1 SGHTA and CDR2 FQGNSA. The CDR3 consists of 12 residues. Trimming removed 3 bases at V and 4 bases at J, with 7 bases between. CDR3 DNA sequence: TGTGCCAGCAGCTTGCCGGGATACGAGCAGTACTTC. The encoded protein is CASSLPGYEQYF.

This clone came up many times. J is TRBJ2-5 and V is TRBV5-1, with 8 nucleotides matching TRBD1. Germline CDR1 and CDR2: SGHRS and YFSETQ. Unmatched junction bases numbered 5, after V lost 5 bases and J lost 5 bases. The CDR3 totals 13 residues. CDR3 sequence reads: CASSRQGMETQYF. CDR3 nucleotide sequence: TGCGCCAGCAGTCGACAGGGGATGGAGACCCAGTACTTC.

V and J are TRBV7-9 and TRBJ1-4; TRBD1 matches 7 bases. This CDR3 contains 12 residues. V lost 8 bases and J lost 8; bases outside the gene matches: 5. The germline V gene encodes CDR1 SEHNR and CDR2 FQNEAQ (reference sequence). This CDR3 reads CASRQGGEKLFF. Here the CDR3 DNA reads TGTGCCAGCCGACAGGGTGGGGAAAAACTGTTTTTT.